This T cell receptor beta chain was captured by sequencing in a study of blood T cell repertoires in COVID-19 (dated by TCRdb to 2018 to 2020). Describing the broader study: The collaborator samples originated in the United States, Italy and Spain and spanned the acute and convalescent phases of COVID-19. The prospective study material was composed of cDNA or gDNA derived from T cells, B-cell-depleted T cells, or PBMCs. Deeply sampled blood TCRbeta repertoires from subjects exposed to, actively infected with, or recovered from COVID-19 were included in the dataset. The repertoires were made available in a free public database intended to serve as a resource for research on the immune response to SARS-CoV-2. The samples were drawn from two sources: the first 160 participants of the ongoing ImmuneRACE study, and some 1,300 subjects contributed by 6 global collaborators. The sample metadata nearly always contained a de-identified subject ID, COVID-19 status, age in years and sex. HLA class I and class II types, where available, came from metadata supplied by the sample provider rather than from assay-based typing. Broader findings and caveats from the paper: The quantity of clinical and demographic metadata differed by source and by participant and was supplied without curation.

TCRbeta CDR3 regions were amplified from genomic DNA using the immunoSEQ Assay, a bias-controlled multiplex PCR. In the original analysis: The number of nucleated cells in each sample was estimated from the amplification of reference gene primers within the assay. To quantify the absolute abundance of each unique TCRbeta CDR3 rearrangement, sequence reads were collapsed and filtered. Productive Simpson clonality was computed per sample as the square root of Simpson's diversity index over productive rearrangements. In TCRdb, the immuneACCESS table is reduced to in-frame sequences with V and J assigned. These tables do not hold every clone; where another copy was compared, an unresolved V gene accounts for under half, and the others remain unexplained. V and J calls and clone size are those listed in that table; D and trimming were worked out from the DNA. The sample data list about 66,000 clones, and 91% of these were observed just once. Together, the top ten hold less than 8% of the sample.

The V end loses 3 bases and the J end loses 0 bases, and a stretch of 9 bases separates them. Measured from the cysteine to the phenylalanine, the CDR3 is 15 residues long. Of the read, only the CDR3 DNA is kept; its 45 bases are in frame from base 1. As encoded in the germline V gene (reference sequence), CDR1 is LNHDA while CDR2 is SQIVND. This clone appeared a few times. Its antigen target is currently unknown. No much larger clonotype is one base removed from it; base qualities were not supplied. Each collaborating institution followed its own protocols to collect whole blood in K2EDTA tubes. For TCRbeta analysis, collaborator samples were shipped as frozen whole blood, as isolated PBMCs, or as DNA extracted from either sample type.

Recombination joined TRBV19 with TRBJ1-5, with a weak D call of TRBD1 (6 bases match). Sequencing was performed on peripheral blood. The TCR sequence derives from a human donor in a cohort sampled during active COVID-19. The DNA is TGTGCCAGTAGTATCCAGGGGCATAGCAATCAGCCCCAGCATTTT. Its amino acids are CASSIQGHSNQPQHF.